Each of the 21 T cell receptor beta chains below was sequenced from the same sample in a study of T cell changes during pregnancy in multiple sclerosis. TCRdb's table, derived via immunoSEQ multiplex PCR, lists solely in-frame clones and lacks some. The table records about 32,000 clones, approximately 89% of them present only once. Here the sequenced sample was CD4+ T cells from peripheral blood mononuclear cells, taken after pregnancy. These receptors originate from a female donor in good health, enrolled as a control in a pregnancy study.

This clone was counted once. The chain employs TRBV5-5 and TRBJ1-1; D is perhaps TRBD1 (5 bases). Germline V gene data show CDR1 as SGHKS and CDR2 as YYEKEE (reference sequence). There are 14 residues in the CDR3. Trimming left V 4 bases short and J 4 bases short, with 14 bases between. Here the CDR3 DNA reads TGTGCCAGCAGCAGGGGTGGGATGAGCACTGAAGCTTTCTTT. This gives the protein CASSRGGMSTEAFF. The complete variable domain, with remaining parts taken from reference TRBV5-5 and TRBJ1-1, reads DAGVTQSPTHLIKTRGQQVTLRCSPISGHKSVSWYQQVLGQGPQFIFQYYEKEERGRGNFPDRFSARQFPNYSSELNVNALLLGDSALYLCASSRGGMSTEAFFGQGTRLTVV.

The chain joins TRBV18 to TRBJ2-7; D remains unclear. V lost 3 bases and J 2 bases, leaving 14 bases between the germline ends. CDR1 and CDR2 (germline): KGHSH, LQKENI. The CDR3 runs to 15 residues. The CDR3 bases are TGTGCCAGCTCACCGGGCAGCTCACCACCCTACGAGCAGTACTTC. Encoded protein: CASSPGSSPPYEQYF.

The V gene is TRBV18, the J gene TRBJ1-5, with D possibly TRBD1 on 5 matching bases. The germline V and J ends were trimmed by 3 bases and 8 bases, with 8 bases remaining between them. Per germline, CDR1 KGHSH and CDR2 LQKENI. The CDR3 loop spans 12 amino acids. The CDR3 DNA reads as TGTGCCAGCTCACCCCAGGGTGAGCCCCAGCATTTT. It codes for CASSPQGEPQHF.

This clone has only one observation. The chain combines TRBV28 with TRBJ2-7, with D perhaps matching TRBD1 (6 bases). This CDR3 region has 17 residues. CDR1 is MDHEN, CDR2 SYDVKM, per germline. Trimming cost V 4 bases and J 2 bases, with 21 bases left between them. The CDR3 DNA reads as TGTGCCAGCAGTTCCCCGGACAGAGCGGCGAAACCCTACGAGCAGTACTTC. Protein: CASSSPDRAAKPYEQYF.

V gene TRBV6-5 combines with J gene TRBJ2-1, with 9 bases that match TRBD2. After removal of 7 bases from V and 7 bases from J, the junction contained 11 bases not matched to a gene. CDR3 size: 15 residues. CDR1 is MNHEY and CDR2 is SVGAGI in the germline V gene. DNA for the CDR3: TGTGCCAGCACCCGTTATGCGGGAGGGTCTAATGAGCAGTTCTTC. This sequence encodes CASTRYAGGSNEQFF.

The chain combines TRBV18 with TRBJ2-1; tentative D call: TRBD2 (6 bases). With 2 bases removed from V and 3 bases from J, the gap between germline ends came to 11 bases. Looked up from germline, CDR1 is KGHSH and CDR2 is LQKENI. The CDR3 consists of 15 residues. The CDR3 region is CASSPYGRDYNEQFF. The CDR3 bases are TGTGCCAGCTCACCATACGGGAGAGACTACAATGAGCAGTTCTTC.

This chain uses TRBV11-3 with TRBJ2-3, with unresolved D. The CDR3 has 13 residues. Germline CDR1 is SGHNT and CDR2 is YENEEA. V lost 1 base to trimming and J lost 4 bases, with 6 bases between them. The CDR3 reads CASSLVAADTQYF. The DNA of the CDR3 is TGTGCCAGCAGCTTAGTGGCAGCAGATACGCAGTATTTT.

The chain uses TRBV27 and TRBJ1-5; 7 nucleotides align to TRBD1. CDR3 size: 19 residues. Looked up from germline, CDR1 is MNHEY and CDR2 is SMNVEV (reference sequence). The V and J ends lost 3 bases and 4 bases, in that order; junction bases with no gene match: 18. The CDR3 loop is CASSFEGTETGRGNQPQHF. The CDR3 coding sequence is TGTGCCAGCAGTTTCGAGGGGACCGAGACAGGGCGCGGAAATCAGCCCCAGCATTTT.

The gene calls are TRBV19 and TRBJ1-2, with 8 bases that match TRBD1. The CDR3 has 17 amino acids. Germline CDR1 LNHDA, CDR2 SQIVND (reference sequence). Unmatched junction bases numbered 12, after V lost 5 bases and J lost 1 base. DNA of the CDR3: TGTGCCAGTAGTTACCTTACCGGGACAGGAGATAACTATGGCTACACCTTC. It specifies CASSYLTGTGDNYGYTF.

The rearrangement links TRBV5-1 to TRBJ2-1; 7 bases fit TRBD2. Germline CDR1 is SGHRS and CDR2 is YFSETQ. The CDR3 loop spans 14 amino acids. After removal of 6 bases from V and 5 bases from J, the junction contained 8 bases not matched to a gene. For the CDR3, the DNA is TGCGCCAGCAATCAGGCTAGCGGTAACAATGAGCAGTTCTTC. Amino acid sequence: CASNQASGNNEQFF.

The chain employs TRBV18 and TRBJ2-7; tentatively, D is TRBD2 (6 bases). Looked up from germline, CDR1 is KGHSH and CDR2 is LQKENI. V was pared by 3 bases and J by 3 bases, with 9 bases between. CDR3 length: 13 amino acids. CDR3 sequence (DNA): TGTGCCAGCTCACCCCCCGGGAGCTACGAGCAGTACTTC. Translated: CASSPPGSYEQYF.

The CDR3 region has the DNA TGTGCCAGTACCCTTGCTCCAGGGGGCACTGAAGCTTTCTTT. Encoded protein: CASTLAPGGTEAFF. The chain combines TRBV19 with TRBJ1-1, with TRBD1 matching over 7 bases. The length of the CDR3 is 14 residues. Germline values: CDR1 LNHDA, CDR2 SQIVND (reference sequence). The V gene end was trimmed by 7 bases and the J gene end by 4 bases; junction bases not matched to a gene: 9.

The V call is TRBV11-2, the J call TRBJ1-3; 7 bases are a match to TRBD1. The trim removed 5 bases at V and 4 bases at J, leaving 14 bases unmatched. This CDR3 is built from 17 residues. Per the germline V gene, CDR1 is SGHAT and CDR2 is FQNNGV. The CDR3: CASSKQRQGGVGNTIYF. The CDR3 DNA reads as TGTGCCAGCAGCAAGCAACGACAGGGAGGCGTAGGAAACACCATATATTTT.

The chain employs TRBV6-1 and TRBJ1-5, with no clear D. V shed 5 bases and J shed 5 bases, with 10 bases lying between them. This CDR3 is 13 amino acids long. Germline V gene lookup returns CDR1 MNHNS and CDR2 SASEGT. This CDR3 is CASSPNIDQPQHF. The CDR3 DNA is TGTGCCAGCAGTCCGAACATTGATCAGCCCCAGCATTTT.

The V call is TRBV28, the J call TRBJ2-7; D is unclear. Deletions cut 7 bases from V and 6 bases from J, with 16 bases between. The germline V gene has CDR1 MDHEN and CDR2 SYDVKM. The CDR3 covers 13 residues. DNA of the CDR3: TGTGCCAGCACGGTCCAACTATATGGCGAGCAGTACTTC. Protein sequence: CASTVQLYGEQYF. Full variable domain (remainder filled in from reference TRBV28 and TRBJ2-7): DVKVTQSSRYLVKRTGEKVFLECVQDMDHENMFWYRQDPGLGLRLIYFSYDVKMKEKGDIPEGYSVSREKKERFSLILESASTNQTSMYLCASTVQLYGEQYFGPGTRLTVT.

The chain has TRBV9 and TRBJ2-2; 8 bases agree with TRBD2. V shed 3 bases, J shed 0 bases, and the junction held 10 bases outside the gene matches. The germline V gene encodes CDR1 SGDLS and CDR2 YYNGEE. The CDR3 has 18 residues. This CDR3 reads CASSATGGGTANTGELFF. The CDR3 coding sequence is TGTGCCAGCAGCGCTACCGGGGGGGGGACGGCGAACACCGGGGAGCTGTTTTTT.

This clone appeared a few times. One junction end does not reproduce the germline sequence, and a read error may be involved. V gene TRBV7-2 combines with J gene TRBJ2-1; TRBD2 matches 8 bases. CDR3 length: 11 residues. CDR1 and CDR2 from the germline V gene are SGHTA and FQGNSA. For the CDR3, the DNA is TGTGCCAGCAGCTTTACCGGGACTAGTGTCTTC. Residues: CASSFTGTSVF.

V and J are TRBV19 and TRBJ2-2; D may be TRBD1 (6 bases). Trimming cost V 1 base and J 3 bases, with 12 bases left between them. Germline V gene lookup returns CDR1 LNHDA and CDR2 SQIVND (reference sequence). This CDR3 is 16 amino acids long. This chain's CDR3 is CASSIAQGIYTGELFF. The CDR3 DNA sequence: TGTGCCAGTAGTATAGCCCAGGGGATCTACACCGGGGAGCTGTTTTTT.

The CDR3 here is CASSAGTWTSSYEQYF. The DNA of the CDR3 is TGTGCCAGTAGCGCAGGAACCTGGACTAGTTCTTACGAGCAGTACTTC. The V call is TRBV19, the J call TRBJ2-7; the match to TRBD2 covers 7 bases. The CDR3 is made up of 16 amino acids. Trimming cost V 6 bases and J 4 bases; bases outside gene matches: 15. Germline assignment: CDR1 LNHDA and CDR2 SQIVND (reference sequence). Full variable domain (remainder filled in from reference TRBV19 and TRBJ2-7): DGGITQSPKYLFRKEGQNVTLSCEQNLNHDAMYWYRQDPGQGLRLIYYSQIVNDFQKGDIAEGYSVSREKKESFPLTVTSAQKNPTAFYLCASSAGTWTSSYEQYFGPGTRLTVT.

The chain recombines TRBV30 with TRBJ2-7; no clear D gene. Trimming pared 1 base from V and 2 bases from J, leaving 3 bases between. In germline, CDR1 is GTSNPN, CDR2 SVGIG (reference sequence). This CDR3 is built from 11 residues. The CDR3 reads CAWSDTYEQYF. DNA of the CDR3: TGTGCCTGGAGTGACACCTACGAGCAGTACTTC.

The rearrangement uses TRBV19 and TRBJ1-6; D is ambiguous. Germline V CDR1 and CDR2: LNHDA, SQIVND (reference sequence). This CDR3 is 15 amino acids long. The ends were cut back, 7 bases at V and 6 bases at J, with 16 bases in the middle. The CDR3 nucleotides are TGTGCCAGTACCTCAACGGGGTCCGGTAATTCACCCCTCCACTTT. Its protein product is CASTSTGSGNSPLHF.